This T cell receptor beta chain was identified in a study of OX40 agonist ivuxolimab in advanced cancers. Study outcomes and limitations: CD4+ and CD8+ blood T cells expanded clonally by week 6 at 0.1 to 3.0 mg/kg. Mean expanded clone counts were higher in CD8+ than CD4+ T cells.

A remark on this clone: Antigen unknown.

Trimming left V 4 bases short and J 5 bases short, with 20 bases between. The germline gives CDR1 SQVTM, CDR2 ANQGSEA. The CDR3 runs 15 residues. Drawing of blood for sampling happened at baseline, at cycle 4 day 1, and at cycle 7 day 1. This table comes from immunoSEQ multiplex PCR, and its TCRdb copy is limited to in-frame clones, with some not included. The table has about 63,000 clones, 80% to 90% seen once; the top ten hold approximately 11%. Sequenced material: CD4+ or CD8+ T cells sorted from blood, taken in a trial of the OX40 agonist ivuxolimab. This receptor was obtained from an adult with an advanced solid tumor such as melanoma, head and neck, liver or kidney cancer. This chain joins TRBV29-1 and TRBJ1-1; no reliable D call. CDR3 sequence (DNA): TGCAGCGTTGCCCCTTTAGTATGGACGGGTACTGAAGCTTTCTTT. Its translation is CSVAPLVWTGTEAFF.